This T cell receptor beta chain originates from a study of identical twins. CDR3 length equals 13 residues. With V trimmed by 2 bases and J by 8 bases, 3 bases remained unmatched. The V gene's germline CDR1 is MNHEY and CDR2 SVGAGI. This clonotype was observed a few times. Its antigen is as yet unknown. Study-wide results and limits: Low generation probability was overrepresented in out-of-frame alpha sequences shared by twins. Model-predicted out-of-frame TCR alpha sharing fell below observed values in monozygotic twins.

TCRdb processed the 5' RACE reads anew with MiXCR; each CDR3 protein has one entry. Of 600,000 to 850,000 distinct CDR3 sequences in the sample, around a sixth were seen once. This sample also appeared in a second study, on T cells expressing NK-cell markers. This second study notes: Restriction of the sorted population to alpha-beta TCR T cells was achieved in several experiments with an anti-gamma-delta TCR antibody.

The sequence was collected from a woman between 18 and 30 years old in good health. The sequenced sample was PBMCs. The chain is built from TRBV6-5 and TRBJ1-2, with 9 nucleotides matching TRBD1. In DNA form, the CDR3 reads TGTGCCAGCAGTTACGGGACAGGGCAAGGCTACACCTTC. It codes for CASSYGTGQGYTF.